A selection of T cell receptor beta chains follows, all from one sample in a study of radiotherapy plus CTLA-4 blockade in lung cancer. Produced via immunoSEQ multiplex PCR; TCRdb's table is partial and in-frame only. This table holds approximately 89,000 clones, over 75% found once. This material consisted of peripheral blood, taken from a patient treated with radiotherapy plus ipilimumab. The receptors come from a human donor with non-small cell lung cancer that progressed on radiotherapy plus ipilimumab. Both conserved end residues are part of each CDR3.

v_call cdr3_aa
TRBV29-1 CSVTWGASEAFF
TRBV6-1 CASSGGSTSGSYHEQFF
TRBV19 CASIGRAANEQFF
TRBV7-9 CALGQGFEKLFF
TRBV5-1 CASSLGQAGGSSPLHF
TRBV7-2 CASSSSGQQYF
TRBV29-1 CSVEVRGREQYF
TRBV9 CASSVGFAGGPETQYF
TRBV5-1 CASSLVSTTYEQYF
TRBV25-1 CASSGSTPKGSYNSPLHF
TRBV30 CASSINTEAFF
TRBV15 CATSLPNEKLFF
TRBV30 CAWSRTGTEAFF